This paragraph covers one T cell receptor (beta chain) sequence. The data were taken from a study of blood T cell repertoires in COVID-19. About the research overall: T cells, B-cell-depleted T cells, or PBMCs provided the cDNA or gDNA that served as material.

Participants spanned ages roughly 18 to 95 years and resided in about two dozen US areas. The CDR3 has 13 residues. V shed 7 bases and J shed 5 bases, with 14 bases lying between them. Germline loops: CDR1 LNHDA, CDR2 SQIVND (reference sequence). Profiling relied on immunoSEQ multiplex PCR, and the TCRdb table lists in-frame clones only, not all of them. The sample lists under 300,000 clones; about 85% were seen once. V usage is TRBV19 and J usage is TRBJ2-5, with D possibly matching TRBD1 (6 bases). The TCR comes from a woman in her twenties or thirties with acute COVID-19. The specimen was PBMCs or T cells enriched from blood (not recorded which). The DNA for the CDR3 is TGTGCCAGTACCTCAGGGGCGCGCGAGACCCAGTACTTC. Encoded protein: CASTSGARETQYF.